What follows are 28 T cell receptor beta chains derived from one specimen sequenced in a study of blood T cell repertoires in COVID-19. Sequencing was performed with immunoSEQ multiplex PCR; in TCRdb, only in-frame clones are kept and a portion is missing. The table has around 55,000 clones, over 75% seen once. The source material was peripheral blood. The receptors were gathered from a human donor in a cohort sampled during active COVID-19.

This chain connects TRBV10-3 to TRBJ2-7, with 10 bases lining up with TRBD1. Looked up from germline, CDR1 is ENHRY and CDR2 is SYGVKD. The CDR3 contains 15 residues. V trimming: 3 bases; J trimming: 3 bases; junction bases outside the gene matches: 5. This chain's CDR3 is CAISDRDRGFYEQYF. As DNA, the CDR3 is TGTGCCATCAGTGACCGGGACAGGGGATTCTACGAGCAGTACTTC.

This chain joins TRBV7-2 and TRBJ2-7; D is ambiguous. The CDR3 runs 15 residues. The germline V gene has CDR1 SGHTA and CDR2 FQGNSA. The V end lost 5 bases, the J end lost 0 bases, and 14 bases lay between the germline ends. The CDR3 sequence is CASSALPGSSYEQYF. The CDR3 nucleotides are TGTGCCAGCAGCGCCCTCCCGGGTAGCTCCTACGAGCAGTACTTC. The full variable domain, in which reference TRBV7-2 and TRBJ2-7 provide the parts outside the CDR3, is GAGVSQSPSNKVTEKGKDVELRCDPISGHTALYWYRQSLGQGLEFLIYFQGNSAPDKSGLPSDRFSAERTGGSVSTLTIQRTQQEDSAVYLCASSALPGSSYEQYFGPGTRLTVT.

The rearrangement joins TRBV10-3 to TRBJ2-7, with 7 bases matching TRBD2. CDR1 ENHRY and CDR2 SYGVKD come from the germline V gene. The CDR3 contains 14 residues. The trim removed 7 bases at V and 3 bases at J, leaving 9 bases unmatched. CDR3 in DNA: TGTGCCATCACTAGTAGGGGAGGGAGCTACGAGCAGTACTTC. Protein sequence: CAITSRGGSYEQYF.

V and J are TRBV24-1 and TRBJ2-7; a possible D gene is TRBD1 (5 bases). The CDR3 runs 15 residues. The germline V gene has CDR1 KGHDR and CDR2 SFDVKD. Trimming removed 4 bases at V and 2 bases at J, with 14 bases between. The CDR3 bases are TGTGCCACCAGTGACGGACAAGCTGGCCCCTACGAGCAGTACTTC. It specifies CATSDGQAGPYEQYF.

The J gene is TRBJ1-6, the V gene TRBV6-4, with D maybe TRBD1 (6 bases). The CDR3 extends over 15 amino acids. With 7 bases removed from V and 6 bases from J, the gap between germline ends came to 16 bases. Germline CDR1 and CDR2: MRHNA and SNTAGT. CDR3 in DNA: TGTGCCAGCAAGGACCAGGCAGGGGCTAATTCACCCCTCCACTTT. It specifies CASKDQAGANSPLHF.

The chain employs TRBV11-2 and TRBJ2-2; 8 positions agree with TRBD2. After removal of 4 bases from V and 2 bases from J, the junction contained 3 bases not matched to a gene. The length of the CDR3 is 15 residues. CDR1 is SGHAT, CDR2 FQNNGV, per germline. DNA of the CDR3: TGTGCCAGCAGCTCGAGCGGGAGCAACACCGGGGAGCTGTTTTTT. Protein: CASSSSGSNTGELFF.

J is TRBJ1-4 and V is TRBV7-2; no definite D call. Germline assignment: CDR1 SGHTA and CDR2 FQGNSA. V was clipped by 1 base and J by 3 bases, with 6 bases between them. The CDR3 sequence is 14 residues long. The CDR3 DNA sequence: TGTGCCAGCAGCTTAGGGCCTTCTAATGAAAAACTGTTTTTT. It yields the protein CASSLGPSNEKLFF. Looking up the rest from reference TRBV7-2 and TRBJ1-4 gives the full variable domain: GAGVSQSPSNKVTEKGKDVELRCDPISGHTALYWYRQSLGQGLEFLIYFQGNSAPDKSGLPSDRFSAERTGGSVSTLTIQRTQQEDSAVYLCASSLGPSNEKLFFGSGTQLSVL.

This chain connects TRBV5-1 to TRBJ2-3; weak D call: TRBD2 (7 bases). Germline-derived CDR1 and CDR2 are SGHRS and YFSETQ. There are 14 residues in the CDR3. V was shortened by 0 bases and J by 4 bases, with 9 bases between the two germline ends. CDR3 sequence reads: CASSLEGGSDTQYF. CDR3 in DNA: TGCGCCAGCAGCTTGGAGGGGGGGTCAGATACGCAGTATTTT.

J is TRBJ2-3 and V is TRBV6-5; D remains ambiguous. Germline V gene sequence: CDR1 MNHEY, CDR2 SVGAGI. V lost 0 bases to trimming and J lost 2 bases, with 9 bases between them. The CDR3 has 15 residues. CDR3 bases: TGTGCCAGCAGTTACTCGAGAATATCCACAGATACGCAGTATTTT. As protein: CASSYSRISTDTQYF.

In its sample, this clone was seen once. This CDR3 reads CASISPGADTQYF. The CDR3 nucleotides are TGTGCCAGCATCAGCCCCGGGGCAGATACGCAGTATTTT. The chain links TRBV6-5 to TRBJ2-3, with D possibly matching TRBD2 (5 bases). The CDR3 sequence is 13 residues long. V was pared by 7 bases and J by 4 bases, with 12 bases between. From germline, CDR1 is MNHEY and CDR2 SVGAGI.

This clone was detected once. The rearrangement links TRBV10-2 to TRBJ2-2, with D perhaps matching TRBD1 (5 bases). Trimming took off 3 bases at V and 3 bases at J, with 11 bases between the two ends. Germline CDR1 and CDR2: WSHSY and SAAADI. The CDR3 contains 15 residues. For the CDR3, the DNA is TGCGCCAGCAGTGAATCCAGGGTAGACACCGGGGAGCTGTTTTTT. Protein: CASSESRVDTGELFF.

The chain couples TRBV5-1 to TRBJ2-5; unclear D gene. This CDR3 comprises 14 residues. V was clipped by 5 bases and J by 1 base, with 12 bases between them. The V gene's germline CDR1 is SGHRS and CDR2 YFSETQ. For the CDR3, the DNA is TGCGCCAGCAGGGATAGCTTGTTCCAAGAGACCCAGTACTTC. The encoded protein is CASRDSLFQETQYF.

The chain recombines TRBV18 with TRBJ2-7, with 7 bases identical to TRBD1. Germline trimming cut 1 base from V and 3 bases from J; bases unmatched to any gene: 6. The CDR3 consists of 15 residues. Germline V gene lookup returns CDR1 KGHSH and CDR2 LQKENI. CDR3 coding DNA: TGTGCCAGCTCACCACGACAGGGACACTACTACGAGCAGTACTTC. The encoded protein is CASSPRQGHYYEQYF.

The chain recombines TRBV25-1 with TRBJ2-7; 9 bases match TRBD2. This CDR3 is 13 amino acids long. Germline-derived CDR1 and CDR2 are MGHDK and SYGVNS. V shed 4 bases and J 4 bases; nucleotides not matched to a gene: 2. The CDR3: CASSGLAGYEQYF. The DNA of the CDR3 is TGTGCCAGCAGTGGGCTAGCGGGATACGAGCAGTACTTC.

The CDR3, as DNA: TGCAGCGCACGGGACAGGGTGGACTACGAGCAGTACTTC. Encoded protein: CSARDRVDYEQYF. The chain couples TRBV29-1 to TRBJ2-7; 9 bases map to TRBD1. The CDR3 is 13 residues long. V gave up 7 bases and J gave up 3 bases; unmatched junction bases: 7. Per the germline V gene, CDR1 is SQVTM and CDR2 is ANQGSEA.

This chain joins TRBV6-6 and TRBJ2-2; no firm D call. Per germline, CDR1 MNHNY and CDR2 SVGAGI (reference sequence). The CDR3 covers 14 residues. The V and J ends lost 2 bases and 7 bases respectively, with 11 bases between them. CDR3 region: CASSYRTSRGELFF. CDR3 DNA: TGTGCCAGCAGTTACAGAACTTCCCGCGGGGAGCTGTTTTTT.

This sequence joins TRBV11-3 and TRBJ2-1, with a tentative D call TRBD1 (5 bases). The CDR3 spans 13 residues. CDR1 SGHNT and CDR2 YENEEA come from the germline V gene. Trimming cost V 2 bases and J 6 bases, with 8 bases left between them. In nucleotides, the CDR3 is TGTGCCAGCAGCTTAAAGACAGTCAATGAGCAGTTCTTC. Translated: CASSLKTVNEQFF.

There are a few counts of this clone. The chain has TRBV7-9 and TRBJ2-5; D may be TRBD1 (6 bases). CDR3 size: 14 residues. Deletions cut 5 bases from V and 2 bases from J, with 12 bases between. In germline, CDR1 is SEHNR, CDR2 FQNEAQ (reference sequence). CDR3 region: CASSLRTAQETQYF. The CDR3, as DNA: TGTGCCAGCAGCCTTCGGACAGCACAAGAGACCCAGTACTTC.

The chain uses TRBV6-5 and TRBJ2-5, with 11 bases lining up with TRBD2. From germline, CDR1 is MNHEY and CDR2 SVGAGI. Unmatched junction bases numbered 7, after V lost 6 bases and J lost 7 bases. The CDR3 runs 14 residues. CDR3 in DNA: TGTGCCAGCAGCCCAACTAGCGGGAGAACGACCCAGTACTTC. Its protein is CASSPTSGRTTQYF.

This chain uses TRBV6-2 or TRBV6-3 with TRBJ2-1, with TRBD2 matching over 13 bases. The CDR3 covers 16 residues. Looked up from germline, CDR1 is MNHEY and CDR2 is SVGEGT. The trim removed 4 bases at V and 6 bases at J, leaving 6 bases unmatched. CDR3 bases: TGTGCCAGCAGTTTTACTAGCGGGAGGGCCTTCAATGAGCAGTTCTTC. This codes for CASSFTSGRAFNEQFF.

The V call is TRBV9, the J call TRBJ1-4, with D possibly matching TRBD1 (6 bases). The ends were cut back, 0 bases at V and 0 bases at J, with 12 bases in the middle. From germline, CDR1 is SGDLS and CDR2 YYNGEE. The CDR3 contains 17 residues. The CDR3 DNA is TGTGCCAGCAGCGTAGGTACAGGGCGCACAACTAATGAAAAACTGTTTTTT. This translates into CASSVGTGRTTNEKLFF.

V and J are TRBV6-6 and TRBJ2-1; possible D gene TRBD2, 5 bases. The CDR3 is 17 amino acids. The V gene's germline CDR1 is MNHNY and CDR2 SVGAGI (reference sequence). Between the trimmed V and J ends, which lost 5 bases and 3 bases, there was a span of 20 bases. The CDR3 sequence: CASSPHSPSGYYNEQFF. DNA for the CDR3: TGTGCCAGCAGTCCCCATTCCCCCAGCGGCTACTACAATGAGCAGTTCTTC.

The V call is TRBV7-2, the J call TRBJ2-1; TRBD2 matches at 9 bases. The junction had 8 bases not matched to a gene; V was cut back by 5 bases and J by 6 bases. Germline lookup yields CDR1 SGHTA and CDR2 FQGNSA. The CDR3 is 15 residues long. The CDR3 region has the DNA TGTGCCAGCAGCCTAGTAGCGGGAGAGGGCAATGAGCAGTTCTTC. This gives the protein CASSLVAGEGNEQFF. Drawing the rest from reference TRBV7-2 and TRBJ2-1, the complete variable domain is GAGVSQSPSNKVTEKGKDVELRCDPISGHTALYWYRQSLGQGLEFLIYFQGNSAPDKSGLPSDRFSAERTGGSVSTLTIQRTQQEDSAVYLCASSLVAGEGNEQFFGPGTRLTVL.

The V and J genes are TRBV12-3 or TRBV12-4 and TRBJ2-5; TRBD1 aligns across 10 bases. CDR3 length: 13 residues. V dropped 11 bases and J dropped 5; count of bases not matched to a gene: 8. CDR3 DNA sequence: TGTGCCGCCGGGACAGGGGTGCGGGAGACCCAGTACTTC. Its protein product is CAAGTGVRETQYF.

The J gene is TRBJ2-2, the V gene TRBV18; tentatively, D is TRBD2 (8 bases). Germline-derived CDR1 and CDR2 are KGHSH and LQKENI. This CDR3 is 16 amino acids long. The V end lost 2 bases, the J end lost 2 bases, and 12 bases lay between the germline ends. The CDR3: CASSPTGGGNTGELFF. The CDR3 DNA sequence: TGTGCCAGCTCACCAACGGGAGGGGGCAACACCGGGGAGCTGTTTTTT.

This chain connects TRBV7-2 to TRBJ2-5; a possible D gene is TRBD2 (5 bases). The germline V gene has CDR1 SGHTA and CDR2 FQGNSA. V dropped 1 base and J dropped 9 bases, with 18 bases sitting between them. This CDR3 region has 15 residues. The CDR3 reads CASSLVTRRRSAQYF. The CDR3 bases are TGTGCCAGCAGCTTAGTAACTAGGAGAAGGTCAGCCCAGTACTTC.

This rearrangement joins TRBV7-2 to TRBJ2-3; D remains unclear. This CDR3 region has 14 residues. The V and J ends lost 3 bases and 4 bases respectively, with 11 bases between them. Looked up from germline, CDR1 is SGHTA and CDR2 is FQGNSA. Written as DNA, the CDR3 is TGTGCCAGCAGCTTCCGCCCTCGGTCAGATACGCAGTATTTT. This encodes CASSFRPRSDTQYF.

The chain recombines TRBV11-3 with TRBJ2-7, with a weak D call TRBD1 (5 bases). Trimming took off 2 bases at V and 7 bases at J, with 9 bases between the two ends. The CDR3 has 12 residues. Germline lookup yields CDR1 SGHNT and CDR2 YENEEA. CDR3 amino acids: CASSLNRGEQYF. The CDR3 coding sequence is TGTGCCAGCAGCTTAAATAGGGGAGAGCAGTACTTC.